One and the same sample provided the 20 T cell receptor beta chains below, sequenced in a study of blood T cell repertoires in COVID-19. The data were produced by immunoSEQ multiplex PCR, yet TCRdb's version contains in-frame clones alone and is incomplete. The sample records 250,000 to 300,000 clones, 90% being singletons. Material: PBMCs or T cells enriched from blood (not recorded which). These receptors were obtained from a woman in her twenties or thirties who had recovered from COVID-19.

The rearrangement links TRBV28 to TRBJ2-3, with 10 bases identical to TRBD2. The CDR3 has 15 residues. Germline trimming cut 5 bases from V and 7 bases from J; bases unmatched to any gene: 9. Germline CDR1 is MDHEN and CDR2 is SYDVKM. CDR3 sequence: CASSRKREGANTQYF. The DNA for the CDR3 is TGTGCCAGCAGTAGAAAGCGGGAGGGGGCTAATACGCAGTATTTT.

This clone was seen a single time. The chain has TRBV7-8 and TRBJ2-2; TRBD1 is a possible D gene (6 bases). This CDR3 spans 14 amino acids. The V gene lost 10 bases and the J gene lost 8 bases, with 20 bases spanning the gap. The germline V gene has CDR1 SGHVS and CDR2 FQNEAQ. The CDR3 DNA is TGTGCCACCCGACAGGCCGGAGTTGGTGGGGAGCTGTTTTTT. It is translated as CATRQAGVGGELFF.

This clone was picked up one time. The V call is TRBV12-3 or TRBV12-4, the J call TRBJ1-2; no clear D gene. The CDR3 length is 13 residues. V lost 3 bases, J lost 3 bases, and 8 bases lay in between. The CDR3 here is CASSLRSDYGYTF. The CDR3 DNA sequence: TGTGCCAGCAGTTTGAGAAGCGACTATGGCTACACCTTC.

V gene TRBV7-2 combines with J gene TRBJ2-7, with D possibly matching TRBD2 (5 bases). The CDR3 contains 16 residues. V was pared by 1 base and J by 3 bases, with 16 bases between. CDR1 is SGHTA and CDR2 is FQGNSA in the germline V gene. CDR3 protein: CASSLVTIGGHYEQYF. The CDR3 DNA is TGTGCCAGCAGCTTAGTTACTATTGGCGGGCACTACGAGCAGTACTTC.

DNA of the CDR3: TGTGCCAGCAGCTGGCAGACAGGGTGGAATTCACCCCTCCACTTT. This gives the protein CASSWQTGWNSPLHF. The chain employs TRBV5-5 and TRBJ1-6; 7 bases align to TRBD1. The junction had 7 bases not matched to a gene; V was cut back by 3 bases and J by 7 bases. The CDR3 consists of 15 residues. Looked up from germline, CDR1 is SGHKS and CDR2 is YYEKEE (reference sequence).

The CDR3 loop reads CASSPTSGSLTYEQYF. CDR3 in DNA: TGTGCCAGCTCACCGACTAGCGGGAGTCTAACCTACGAGCAGTACTTC. The V and J genes are TRBV18 and TRBJ2-7; TRBD2 agrees at 12 bases. V trimming: 3 bases; J trimming: 2 bases; junction bases outside the gene matches: 5. Germline values: CDR1 KGHSH, CDR2 LQKENI. This CDR3 comprises 16 residues.

The chain carries TRBV5-1 and TRBJ2-1, with TRBD2 identical over 14 bases. CDR1 is SGHRS and CDR2 is YFSETQ in the germline V gene. V was clipped by 2 bases and J by 7 bases; unmatched bases: 8. The CDR3 is 17 amino acids. In DNA form, the CDR3 reads TGCGCCAGCAGCTTTCTGTCCGGGACTAGCGGGAGTAATGAGCAGTTCTTC. Translating gives CASSFLSGTSGSNEQFF.

J is TRBJ1-6 and V is TRBV5-4; 8 bases line up with TRBD1. This CDR3 is 16 amino acids long. Per the germline V gene, CDR1 is SGHNT and CDR2 is YYREEE (reference sequence). V gave up 4 bases and J gave up 13 bases; unmatched junction bases: 16. For the CDR3, the DNA is TGTGCCAGCAGCGGCGGGACAGGCCCAAAAATGGGCCCCCTCCACTTT. Translating it yields CASSGGTGPKMGPLHF.

The chain recombines TRBV7-9 with TRBJ2-7; D perhaps matches TRBD2 (5 bases). Trimming shortened V by 1 base and J by 6 bases, and 13 bases separated the two germline ends. The germline CDR1 and CDR2 sequences are SEHNR and FQNEAQ (reference sequence). CDR3 length equals 14 residues. The CDR3 spells CASSLGSGNGEQYF. CDR3 nucleotides: TGTGCCAGCAGCTTAGGGTCCGGGAATGGCGAGCAGTACTTC.

The genes are TRBV19 and TRBJ2-5, with D uncertain. Germline assignment: CDR1 LNHDA and CDR2 SQIVND (reference sequence). The CDR3 has 12 amino acids. V was trimmed by 5 bases and J by 1 base, leaving 5 bases between them. CDR3 region: CASSFLQETQYF. The CDR3 DNA is TGTGCCAGTAGTTTCCTCCAAGAGACCCAGTACTTC.

CDR3 residues: CASRRYGTSGGQETQYF. The CDR3 DNA sequence: TGTGCCAGCCGAAGATACGGGACTAGCGGAGGCCAAGAGACCCAGTACTTC. The chain is built from TRBV19 and TRBJ2-5; 11 nucleotides match TRBD2. Looked up from germline, CDR1 is LNHDA and CDR2 is SQIVND (reference sequence). The CDR3 runs to 17 residues. The V segment lost 9 bases and the J segment 1 base; nucleotides outside the gene matches: 13.

V gene TRBV28 combines with J gene TRBJ2-7, with D unclear. The V gene's germline CDR1 is MDHEN and CDR2 SYDVKM. V was pared by 5 bases and J by 3 bases, with 14 bases between. The CDR3 consists of 14 residues. The CDR3 sequence: CASSPTPEYYEQYF. In DNA, the CDR3 is TGTGCCAGCAGTCCGACCCCGGAGTACTACGAGCAGTACTTC.

This clone was picked up a small number of times. The rearrangement joins TRBV4-3 to TRBJ1-2, with 7 positions matching TRBD1. The V gene end was trimmed by 2 bases and the J gene end by 8 bases; junction bases not matched to a gene: 5. Looked up from germline, CDR1 is LGHNA and CDR2 is YSLEER. There are 13 residues in the CDR3. The CDR3 reads CASSQLSGQGYTF. CDR3 DNA: TGCGCCAGCAGCCAACTCTCGGGACAGGGCTACACCTTC.

The chain combines TRBV2 with TRBJ1-4, with 8 bases aligning to TRBD1. Germline V gene data show CDR1 as SNHLY and CDR2 as FYNNEI. The CDR3 runs 14 residues. V shed 7 bases and J 8 bases; nucleotides not matched to a gene: 9. CDR3 DNA: TGTGCCAGCAAGGAGAAGACAGGGGACGAAAAACTGTTTTTT. As protein: CASKEKTGDEKLFF.

The chain is built from TRBV6-6 and TRBJ2-1; 14 nucleotides line up with TRBD2. The ends lost 4 bases at V and 6 bases at J; junction bases unmatched: 2. The CDR3 covers 15 residues. The germline V gene has CDR1 MNHNY and CDR2 SVGAGI (reference sequence). CDR3 in amino acids: CASSSTSGRANEQFF. The CDR3 coding sequence is TGTGCCAGCAGTTCGACTAGCGGGAGGGCCAATGAGCAGTTCTTC.

This chain joins TRBV30 and TRBJ1-5, with D perhaps matching TRBD1 (5 bases). The CDR3 sequence is 14 residues long. Germline-derived CDR1 and CDR2 are GTSNPN and SVGIG (reference sequence). Trimming pared 0 bases from V and 6 bases from J, leaving 12 bases between. The CDR3 DNA sequence: TGTGCCTGGAGTGTACGTGGGGGAGGTCAGCCCCAGCATTTT. It yields the protein CAWSVRGGGQPQHF.

This clone appeared once. The chain carries TRBV6-5 and TRBJ1-2; 7 bases agree with TRBD1. The CDR3 sequence is 15 residues long. Germline CDR1 and CDR2: MNHEY and SVGAGI. J gave up 10 bases and V 5 bases, and 16 bases lay outside the gene matches. This chain's CDR3 is CASSLMTGTGNVYTF. The CDR3 coding sequence is TGTGCCAGCAGTCTAATGACAGGGACGGGGAATGTCTACACCTTC.

The gene calls are TRBV5-5 and TRBJ1-3, with D possibly matching TRBD1 (5 bases). CDR3 length equals 17 residues. V was trimmed by 6 bases and J by 2 bases, leaving 21 bases between them. Germline V gene lookup returns CDR1 SGHKS and CDR2 YYEKEE (reference sequence). This CDR3 is CASTFGLWGGAGNTIYF. DNA of the CDR3: TGTGCCAGCACCTTCGGCCTATGGGGGGGGGCTGGAAACACCATATATTTT.

The CDR3 here is CAWSRTGLPTDTQYF. In DNA form, the CDR3 reads TGTGCCTGGAGTCGGACAGGGTTACCCACAGATACGCAGTATTTT. This chain links TRBV30 with TRBJ2-3; 8 nucleotides agree with TRBD1. This CDR3 is 15 amino acids long. V lost 2 bases to trimming and J lost 2 bases; unmatched junction nucleotides: 6. Germline CDR1 and CDR2: GTSNPN and SVGIG (reference sequence).

Here the CDR3 reads CASSISSGSKHEQFF. As DNA, the CDR3 is TGTGCCAGTAGTATATCTAGCGGGAGTAAGCATGAGCAGTTCTTC. The gene calls are TRBV19 and TRBJ2-1; 10 nucleotides align to TRBD2. The CDR3 sequence is 15 residues long. CDR1 and CDR2 (germline): LNHDA, SQIVND (reference sequence). The trim removed 2 bases at V and 8 bases at J, leaving 6 bases unmatched.